This entry lists 13 T cell receptor beta chains sequenced from one sample in a study of T-cell reconstitution after alpha-beta-depleted transplantation in children. Unique molecular identifiers were incorporated during preparation of the TCRbeta library. TCRdb reprocessed the PCR reads via MiXCR and lists one record per CDR3 protein. The sample holds around 240,000 distinct CDR3 sequences, 6.5% to 10% seen once. The specimen was PBMCs, mostly from graft donor cells, collected 180 days after TCRalphabeta/CD19-depleted stem cell transplant. The receptors come from a male patient between 5 and 17 years old who had a stem cell transplant for acute lymphoblastic leukemia, so the T cells may come from the graft donor.

In this sample, this clonotype turned up many times. The chain carries TRBV5-5 and TRBJ1-2, with 9 bases lining up with TRBD1. CDR3 size: 15 residues. After removal of 0 bases from V and 3 bases from J, the junction contained 3 bases not matched to a gene. Germline V lookup: CDR1 SGHKS, CDR2 YYEKEE (reference sequence). CDR3 residues: CASSLEGQGYYGYTF. The CDR3 region has the DNA TGTGCCAGCAGCTTGGAGGGACAGGGTTACTATGGCTACACCTTC.

This clonotype was seen repeatedly, ten times or more. This chain uses TRBV12-3 or TRBV12-4 with TRBJ2-3; tentative D call: TRBD2 (6 bases). Trimming removed 3 bases from V and 3 bases from J, with 13 bases in between. CDR3 size: 15 residues. CDR3 DNA sequence: TGTGCCAGCAGTTTGCGGGGATTTTCAACAGATACGCAGTATTTT. Residues: CASSLRGFSTDTQYF.

This clonotype appeared a few times. The chain joins TRBV19 to TRBJ1-1; 7 bases line up with TRBD1. This CDR3 spans 17 amino acids. The V segment lost 1 base and the J segment 1 base; nucleotides outside the gene matches: 9. Germline loops: CDR1 LNHDA, CDR2 SQIVND (reference sequence). CDR3 protein: CASSIAGQSRANTEAFF. The CDR3 nucleotides are TGTGCCAGTAGTATAGCGGGACAGAGCCGGGCGAACACTGAAGCTTTCTTT.

This clonotype occurred many times. The genes are TRBV7-2 and TRBJ1-6; TRBD1 agrees at 8 bases. Germline V gives CDR1 SGHTA, CDR2 FQGNSA. The junction had 3 bases not matched to a gene; V was cut back by 2 bases and J by 6 bases. The CDR3 has 15 amino acids. The DNA of the CDR3 is TGTGCCAGCAGCTTATCGGGACAGGCTAATTCACCCCTCCACTTT. Translating gives CASSLSGQANSPLHF.

The table lists this clonotype with many counts. The chain combines TRBV4-1 with TRBJ1-5; possibly TRBD1 for D (5 bases). The CDR3 spans 15 residues. Per germline, CDR1 MGHRA and CDR2 YSYEKL. V was clipped by 4 bases and J by 8 bases, with 18 bases between them. In nucleotides, the CDR3 is TGCGCCAGCAGCCTCCTACTCGACGGGGGAAAGCCCCAGCATTTT. Encoded protein: CASSLLLDGGKPQHF.

This clonotype was seen ten or more times. This rearrangement joins TRBV12-3 or TRBV12-4 to TRBJ2-7, with 7 positions matching TRBD2. The CDR3 consists of 13 residues. Trimming removed 6 bases from V and 7 bases from J; junction bases left unmatched: 9. The CDR3 is CASSKGLPMEQYF. CDR3 coding DNA: TGTGCCAGCAGCAAGGGACTACCCATGGAGCAGTACTTC.

About this clonotype itself: This sequence may be a read error, since a much larger clone differs from it by one base. This chain connects TRBV7-9 to TRBJ2-1; D not certain. This CDR3 comprises 15 residues. Germline values: CDR1 SEHNR, CDR2 FQNEAQ (reference sequence). This CDR3 reads CASSPPGGRYNEQIF. The CDR3 DNA is TGTGCCAGCAGTCCTCCGGGTGGGCGGTACAATGAGCAGATCTTC. Full variable domain (remainder filled in from reference TRBV7-9 and TRBJ2-1): DTGVSQNPRHKITKRGQNVTFRCDPISEHNRLYWYRQTLGQGPEFLTYFQNEAQLEKSRLLSDRFSAERPKGSFSTLEIQRTEQGDSAMYLCASSPPGGRYNEQIFGPGTRLTVL.

This clonotype has a handful of counts. The rearrangement links TRBV13 to TRBJ2-7; 9 bases are shared with TRBD2. The ends lost 6 bases at V and 2 bases at J; junction bases unmatched: 8. The V gene's germline CDR1 is PRHDT and CDR2 FYEKMQ (reference sequence). This CDR3 spans 15 amino acids. This CDR3 reads CASRSSSGAPYEQYF. The CDR3 coding sequence is TGTGCCAGCAGATCTTCTAGCGGGGCCCCCTACGAGCAGTACTTC. The full variable domain, with the rest looked up from reference TRBV13 and TRBJ2-7, is AAGVIQSPRHLIKEKRETATLKCYPIPRHDTVYWYQQGPGQDPQFLISFYEKMQSDKGSIPDRFSAQQFSDYHSELNMSSLELGDSALYFCASRSSSGAPYEQYFGPGTRLTVT.

A remark on this clonotype: At one end the junction does not follow the germline gene, possibly because of a read error. The rearrangement links TRBV11-2 to TRBJ2-7; D perhaps matches TRBD2 (6 bases). CDR3 size: 16 residues. The V gene's germline CDR1 is SGHAT and CDR2 FQNNGV. This chain's CDR3 is CASSLMGLPSSYQQYF. CDR3 coding DNA: TGTGCCAGCAGCTTAATGGGACTTCCTAGCTCCTACCAGCAGTACTTC.

This clonotype has at least ten counts. The chain links TRBV29-1 to TRBJ2-7; possible D gene TRBD2, 5 bases. This CDR3 contains 11 residues. Between the trimmed V and J ends, which lost 5 bases and 2 bases, there was a span of 7 bases. Germline V gene lookup returns CDR1 SQVTM and CDR2 ANQGSEA. This CDR3 is CSVPGTYEQYF. The CDR3 nucleotides are TGCAGCGTTCCCGGGACCTACGAGCAGTACTTC.

This clonotype was counted at least ten times. The genes are TRBV5-1 and TRBJ2-1, with D possibly matching TRBD2 (5 bases). Trimming removed 4 bases at V and 10 bases at J, with 12 bases between. The CDR3 spans 12 residues. Germline-derived CDR1 and CDR2 are SGHRS and YFSETQ. The CDR3 loop is CASSLTSYEQFF. CDR3 sequence (DNA): TGCGCCAGCAGCCTAACTAGTTACGAGCAGTTCTTC.

Ten or more counts support this clonotype. The gene calls are TRBV6-5 and TRBJ2-7; possible D gene TRBD2, 5 bases. The CDR3 covers 14 residues. V dropped 1 base and J dropped 2 bases, with 9 bases sitting between them. Germline CDR1 reads MNHEY; CDR2 reads SVGAGI. For the CDR3, the DNA is TGTGCCAGCAGTTACTTGACGGGAACCTACGAGCAGTACTTC. It codes for CASSYLTGTYEQYF.

In this sample, this clonotype turned up many times. The chain recombines TRBV7-8 with TRBJ1-3; no clear D. V lost 2 bases and J lost 3, with 8 bases in between. CDR3 length: 14 residues. CDR1 is SGHVS, CDR2 FQNEAQ, per germline. The CDR3 region is CASSLFLDGNTIYF. DNA for the CDR3: TGTGCCAGCAGCTTATTTCTGGATGGAAACACCATATATTTT.